This is a list of T cell receptor beta chains from one sample in a study of response to subunit inactivated influenza vaccine. TCRdb re-called the RT-PCR reads with MiXCR, one entry per CDR3 protein. The sample lists hundreds of thousands of distinct CDR3 sequences; about 14% were seen once. Here the sequenced sample was PBMCs from blood, taken less than 15 days before vaccination. These receptors were collected from a man aged 45 to 65 who received an inactivated influenza vaccine. Both conserved end residues are part of each CDR3. Each record gives: clone size, V gene, J gene, D gene, CDR3 protein, CDR3 DNA. D genes are given only for firm matches. Clone size is stated in some rows and not others, as once, few, many or a class when expanded.

size: .
V: TRBV18
J: TRBJ2-5
D: .
CDR3: CASSLTTQREGTQYF
DNA: TGTGCCAGCTCACTAACCACCCAGAGGGAAGGGACCCAGTACTTC

size: few
V: TRBV20-1
J: TRBJ2-2
D: TRBD1
CDR3: CSAWDRGNTGELFF
DNA: TGCAGTGCTTGGGACAGGGGCAACACCGGGGAGCTGTTTTTT

size: many
V: TRBV6-1
J: TRBJ1-6
D: TRBD1
CDR3: CASKRDRGNSPLHF
DNA: TGTGCCAGCAAACGGGACAGGGGTAATTCACCCCTCCACTTT

size: many
V: TRBV7-2
J: TRBJ2-7
D: TRBD2
CDR3: CASRRIGTSGDPKYF
DNA: TGTGCCAGCAGGCGAATCGGGACTAGCGGGGATCCCAAGTACTTC

size: .
V: TRBV4-1
J: TRBJ2-1
D: TRBD2
CDR3: CASSHPGTSGGKSYNEQFF
DNA: TGCGCCAGCAGCCACCCCGGGACTAGCGGGGGGAAAAGCTACAATGAGCAGTTCTTC

size: .
V: TRBV20-1
J: TRBJ2-7
D: .
CDR3: CSASGTAIGEQYF
DNA: TGCAGTGCTAGTGGAACGGCCATCGGGGAGCAGTACTTC

size: few
V: TRBV10-3
J: TRBJ1-1
D: .
CDR3: CAISAVGATEAFF
DNA: TGTGCCATCAGTGCGGTGGGGGCCACTGAAGCTTTCTTT

size: many
V: TRBV4-2
J: TRBJ2-7
D: TRBD2
CDR3: CASSQDHGLAGGIYEQYF
DNA: TGTGCCAGCAGCCAAGATCACGGGCTAGCGGGAGGGATCTACGAGCAGTACTTC

size: .
V: TRBV20-1
J: TRBJ2-5
D: .
CDR3: CSARGNPAGRETQYF
DNA: TGCAGTGCTAGAGGCAACCCAGCAGGGCGGGAGACCCAGTACTTC

size: few
V: TRBV12-3/TRBV12-4
J: TRBJ2-2
D: .
CDR3: CASSLRVSQTGELFF
DNA: TGTGCCAGCAGTTTAAGGGTTAGCCAGACCGGGGAGCTGTTTTTT

size: few
V: TRBV7-2
J: TRBJ2-7
D: TRBD2
CDR3: CASSLGGGRYYEQYF
DNA: TGTGCCAGCAGCTTAGGCGGGGGGAGATACTACGAGCAGTACTTC

size: few
V: TRBV6-6
J: TRBJ2-7
D: TRBD2
CDR3: CASSHLAGGPGGEQYF
DNA: TGTGCCAGCAGTCACCTAGCGGGAGGGCCTGGGGGCGAGCAGTACTTC

size: few
V: TRBV7-2
J: TRBJ1-1
D: .
CDR3: CASSSRQGLGAFF
DNA: TGTGCCAGCAGCTCGCGGCAGGGGTTGGGAGCTTTCTTT

size: few
V: TRBV24-1
J: TRBJ2-5
D: .
CDR3: CATSDLRVAGQQETQYF
DNA: TGTGCCACCAGTGATTTGCGGGTGGCAGGGCAACAAGAGACCCAGTACTTC